This TCR beta chain stems from a study of T cell repertoires in cytomegalovirus infection. In TCRdb, the reads were re-called with MiXCR into one record per CDR3 protein. The sample consists of hundreds of thousands of distinct CDR3 sequences, roughly a third of them appearing once. As regards this clonotype: The antigen remains unidentified.

Looked up from germline, CDR1 is ENHRY and CDR2 is SYGVKD. V lost 0 bases and J lost 9, with 12 bases in between. This CDR3 has 15 residues. The starting material was cultured PBMCs, obtained from culture after CMV antigen stimulation. This TCR derives from a human donor in good health (CMV status not recorded). Some clones in this sample may be carry-over from other donors' samples. The J gene is TRBJ1-6, the V gene TRBV10-3; possible D gene TRBD1, 5 bases. The CDR3 sequence: CAISESRVVGSPLHF. For the CDR3, the DNA is TGTGCCATCAGTGAGTCCAGGGTGGTGGGTTCACCCCTCCACTTT.